The clone carrying this T cell receptor (beta chain) came up a few times. What it recognizes is unknown. This sample includes further DNA sequences coding for the same CDR3. From germline, CDR1 is LNHNV and CDR2 YYDKDF (reference sequence). V was cut by 0 bases and J by 5 bases, with 10 bases left in between. The CDR3 totals 14 residues. The data were taken from a study of T cell responses to AZD1222 COVID-19 vaccine. Findings and caveats of the study: In a largely white British group with more females than males, clonal diversity was possibly underestimated. After the peak T cell response, and only then, were repertoires sampled. Unmutated variant regions reportedly attract nearly half of all spike-specific TCRs.

This table comes from immunoSEQ multiplex PCR, and its TCRdb copy is limited to in-frame clones, with some not included. The table shows about 97,000 clones, with over 75% occurring only once. The J gene is TRBJ1-2, the V gene TRBV15, with a possible D match to TRBD1 (6 bases). The source was peripheral blood, collected 28 days after the second AZD1222 dose. The sequence was collected from an adult who received the AZD1222 COVID-19 vaccine. Written as DNA, the CDR3 is TGTGCCACCAGCAGAGATCGGACAGATTATGGCTACACCTTC. Residues: CATSRDRTDYGYTF.